This T cell receptor (beta chain) was documented in a study of molecular identifiers for immune sequencing clone quantification. Study-wide points: Investigators reportedly could detect spiked Jurkat TCR RNA from one cell among about a million naive cells.

Using 10%, 30% or 50% RNA, naive CD8 libraries were derived from around 20,000 to 1,000,000 sorted cells. Based on a CD8+CD4-CCR7+CD45RA+ profile, naive CD8 T cells were sorted. TCRdb passed the PCR reads through MiXCR, listing each CDR3 protein once. The data show about 640,000 distinct CDR3 sequences, nearly 20% seen once. The germline CDR1 and CDR2 sequences are SGHTA and FQGNSA. V gave up 0 bases and J gave up 5 bases, with 16 bases separating them. This CDR3 region has 16 residues. As concerns this clonotype: Its target is not known. One base away lies a much larger clone, so this may be a sequencing read error.

The sample was naive CD8+ T cells from blood, with Jurkat cell RNA spiked in. Indicated subset: FACS-sorted CD8+CD4-CCR7+CD45RA+ naive T cells. This sequence originates from a human donor in good health. Some libraries in this study had Jurkat cell RNA spiked in. The V call is TRBV7-2, the J call TRBJ1-2, with D tentatively TRBD1 (5 bases). The chain's CDR3 is CASSLASAGMEYGYTF. In DNA, the CDR3 is TGTGCCAGCAGCTTAGCTTCGGCAGGGATGGAGTATGGCTACACCTTC. Full variable domain (missing parts from reference TRBV7-2 and TRBJ1-2): GAGVSQSPSNKVTEKGKDVELRCDPISGHTALYWYRQSLGQGLEFLIYFQGNSAPDKSGLPSDRFSAERTGGSVSTLTIQRTQQEDSAVYLCASSLASAGMEYGYTFGSGTRLTVV.